This TCR beta chain was captured in a study of blood T cell repertoires in COVID-19. This clone was seen a single time. This CDR3 is built from 14 residues. Per the germline V gene, CDR1 is MDHEN and CDR2 is SYDVKM. Between the trimmed V and J ends, which lost 5 bases and 8 bases, there was a span of 13 bases. The data were produced by immunoSEQ multiplex PCR, yet TCRdb's version contains in-frame clones alone and is incomplete. The sample includes about 410,000 clones, around 91% seen only once; the top ten take 1.5% to 1.8%. This chain uses TRBV28 with TRBJ1-6; unclear D gene. What was sequenced was peripheral blood. This receptor was taken from a woman aged 40 to 50 with COVID-19, enrolled during active disease. The CDR3 loop reads CASSQASVYSPLHF. The CDR3 DNA reads as TGTGCCAGCAGTCAGGCGTCTGTCTATTCACCCCTCCACTTT.